Here is one TCR beta chain with its context. Its antigen is not yet known. Within one base of it there is no much larger clone, and no base qualities were kept. TCRbeta CDR3 regions were amplified from genomic DNA by means of the immunoSEQ Assay, a bias-controlled multiplex PCR. Turning to the authors' computational methods: Nucleated cell counts per sample were estimated from amplification of reference gene primers within the assay. To quantify the absolute abundance of each unique TCRbeta CDR3 rearrangement, sequence reads were collapsed and filtered. Productive Simpson clonality was computed per sample as the square root of Simpson's diversity index over productive rearrangements. TCRdb holds this immuneACCESS table with in-frame rearrangements only. Some clones are missing; in checked studies, unresolved V genes explain under half, and the rest has no known cause. D and trimming were read from the DNA, whereas the V and J calls and clone size are those reported in that table. The sample includes 180,000 or so clones, with around 87% observed a single time. About 0.58% of the sample is in the top ten clones.

From its cysteine to its phenylalanine, the CDR3 spans 17 amino acids. Only the CDR3 DNA stays, 51 bases, in frame from base 1. This specimen belongs to a study of blood T cell repertoires in COVID-19 (dated by TCRdb to 2018 to 2021). Study-level background: The collaborator samples originated in the United States, Italy and Spain and spanned the acute and convalescent phases of COVID-19. The material from the prospective study consisted of cDNA or gDNA derived from T cells, B-cell-depleted T cells, or PBMCs. Subjects who had been exposed to COVID-19, were actively infected with it, or had recovered from it provided the deeply sampled blood TCRbeta repertoires that made up the dataset. A freely available public database, intended as a resource for researchers studying the immune response to SARS-CoV-2, is where the repertoires were released. The samples were drawn from the first 160 participants of the ongoing ImmuneRACE study and from 950 to 1,500 subjects provided by 6 global collaborators. The sample metadata nearly always contained a de-identified subject ID, COVID-19 status, age in years and sex. Where available, HLA class I and class II types were taken from metadata supplied by the sample provider and were not determined by assay-based typing. Findings and caveats that apply to the study as a whole: Clinical and demographic metadata were provided uncurated, with the amount varying by source and participant.

Whole blood was collected in K2EDTA tubes by collaborating institutions according to the institutions' own protocols. For TCRbeta analysis, collaborator samples were shipped as frozen whole blood, as isolated PBMCs, or as DNA extracted from either sample type. Sequenced input: peripheral blood. The source of this sequence is a man in his forties or fifties with acute or convalescent COVID-19. Recombination joined TRBV7-5 with TRBJ2-1; no DNA check was done on the table's D call, TRBD1. TRBV7-5 is an annotated pseudogene. The CDR3 protein is CVRSSSGDRGLQMGQFF. The DNA sequence is as follows: TGTGTCAGAAGCTCGTCCGGAGACAGGGGGCTACAGATGGGGCAGTTCTTC.